The following is a TCR beta chain sequence with its context. What it binds is unknown. Sample-barcoded 5' priming and a J-beta primer mix drove a second PCR of roughly 7 to 11 cycles. The authors tagged each cDNA molecule using a template-switch adaptor with 12 random nucleotides. The study obtained at least 3 million CDR3-containing paired-end reads from every sample. TCRdb independently ran MiXCR on the 5' RACE reads; one entry per CDR3 protein. This table holds hundreds of thousands of distinct CDR3 sequences, roughly 49% found once. The data are from a study of blood T cells in healthy people across ages. General study findings and limits: One million T cells yielded diversity estimates that were considered underestimates.

This CDR3 is built from 20 residues. Roughly 10 milliliters was the volume of peripheral blood drawn from each donor. The chain combines TRBV21-1 with TRBJ1-5; the table's TRBD1 call for D was not verified on the DNA. TRBV21-1 has pseudogene status. Sequencing used blood. The sequence was collected from an older woman in good health. In DNA form, the CDR3 reads TGTGCCAGCAGCAAAAGGTCGACGACAGGGGTAAGAGAAGAGGATCAGCCCCAGCATTTT. Translated: CASSKRSTTGVREEDQPQHF.